These T cell receptor beta chains were read from a single sample in a study of shared clonotypes between healthy human individuals. The repertoire was sequenced with immunoSEQ multiplex PCR; TCRdb's copy has only in-frame clones and lacks some. The sample contains about 2 million clones, 85% to 95% of which appear only once. The sample was naive CD8+ T cells sorted from blood. Every receptor here comes from a man aged 18-30 years in good health. CDR3s include the opening cysteine and the closing phenylalanine or tryptophan. D genes are given only for firm matches. Rows may omit the clone size; those that give it use once, few, many or a size class.

>TRBJ2-2|-|TRBV5-6|TRBD2
TGTGCCAGCAGCATACCGGGACTAGCGAACACCGGGGAGCTGTTTTTT
CASSIPGLANTGELFF
>TRBJ2-3|-|TRBV10-3|-
TGTGCCATCAGTGAGAGGGAGGACACGCAGTATTTT
CAISEREDTQYF
>TRBJ2-2|-|TRBV27|TRBD2
TGTGCCAGCAGTCTAGCGGGAGGAAACACCGGGGAGCTGTTTTTT
CASSLAGGNTGELFF
>TRBJ1-1|-|TRBV29-1|-
TGCAGCGTTGATCGGGGCCGAGAGAACACTGAAGCTTTCTTT
CSVDRGRENTEAFF
>TRBJ1-2|-|TRBV30|TRBD1
TGTGCCTGGACCCTGGGACAGACGTTTAACTATGGCTACACCTTC
CAWTLGQTFNYGYTF
>TRBJ2-7|-|TRBV27|-
TGTGCCAGCAGCCCCGCCAGGGGGGAGTACGAGCAGTACTTC
CASSPARGEYEQYF
>TRBJ2-2|-|TRBV19|-
TGTGCCAGTGTGACAATGACCGGGGAGCTGTTTTTT
CASVTMTGELFF
>TRBJ2-5|-|TRBV5-6|TRBD2
TGTGCCAGCAGCTTGGTGTGGGAGGGGTATTCCCAGTACTTC
CASSLVWEGYSQYF
>TRBJ1-2|-|TRBV7-3|-
TGTGCCAGCAGCTCAGGGGTGGGCTATGGCTACACCTTC
CASSSGVGYGYTF
>TRBJ1-1|-|TRBV18|TRBD1
TGTGCCAGCTCAGTGGACAGGGGAGGCACTGAAGCTTTCTTT
CASSVDRGGTEAFF
>TRBJ2-7|-|TRBV4-1|-
TGCGCCAGCAGCGACCGGGACTCACCCCTCTACGAGCAGTACTTC
CASSDRDSPLYEQYF
>TRBJ2-7|-|TRBV11-2|-
TGTGCCAGCAGCTTAGGGCGGTCAGAAGTATACGAGCAGTACTTC
CASSLGRSEVYEQYF
>TRBJ2-7|-|TRBV7-9|TRBD1
TGTGCCAGCAGCCCAACCTTGGACAGGGACGGATCCTACGAGCAGTACTTC
CASSPTLDRDGSYEQYF
>TRBJ2-7|-|TRBV6-1|TRBD2
TGTGCCAGCAGTGAAGCAACTAGCGGCTCCTACGAGCAGTACTTC
CASSEATSGSYEQYF
>TRBJ2-7|-|TRBV27|TRBD1
TGTGCCAGCAGTGGGGACAGGGGCGTCTTCGAGCAGTACTTC
CASSGDRGVFEQYF
>TRBJ2-7|-|TRBV27|TRBD2
TGTGCCAGCAGTTCCAGCGGGAGATTCTACGAGCAGTACTTC
CASSSSGRFYEQYF
>TRBJ2-7|-|TRBV27|TRBD1
TGTGCCAGCAGCGAAGTTGGACAGGCCTACGAGCAGTACTTC
CASSEVGQAYEQYF
>TRBJ2-1|once|TRBV29-1|TRBD1
TGCAGCGTTGAAGGCCCGCCGGGACAGGGCATTTACAATGAGCAGTTCTTC
CSVEGPPGQGIYNEQFF
>TRBJ1-3|few|TRBV4-3|-
TGCGCCAGCAGCCAAGACCCGGGGGCTGGAAACACCATATATTTT
CASSQDPGAGNTIYF
>TRBJ2-7|-|TRBV4-3|TRBD2
TGCGCCAGCAGCCAAGGGACTAGCGGGAGCTCTTCCCACGAGCAGTACTTC
CASSQGTSGSSSHEQYF
>TRBJ2-5|-|TRBV13|-
TGTGCCAGCAGCTTAGACTATCAAGAGACCCAGTACTTC
CASSLDYQETQYF
>TRBJ2-2|-|TRBV11-3|TRBD1
TGTGCCAGCAGCTTAGGTCCGGGACAGGGGTCGGCCGGGGAGCTGTTTTTT
CASSLGPGQGSAGELFF
>TRBJ1-1|-|TRBV19|TRBD1
TGTGCCAGTACTAAGGGGGCGGGCACTGAAGCTTTCTTT
CASTKGAGTEAFF
>TRBJ2-7|few|TRBV30|-
TGTGCCTGGAGTAGCAGGGGACAGGGCCCTGCGGGAGGTCGCGAGCAGTACTTC
CAWSSRGQGPAGGREQYF
>TRBJ1-2|once|TRBV6-1|-
TGTGCCAGCAGTACCGCGGGGGGTAACTATGGCTACACCTTC
CASSTAGGNYGYTF
>TRBJ1-2|-|TRBV5-6|TRBD1
TGTGCCAGCAGTTCGACAGGGGTCGACGGCTACACCTTC
CASSSTGVDGYTF
>TRBJ1-4|-|TRBV6-9|-
TGTGCCAGCAGTTATCCCCAGGGCCCGGAGGATGAAAAACTGTTTTTT
CASSYPQGPEDEKLFF
>TRBJ2-7|-|TRBV6-5|-
TGTGCCAGCATTGGCCGGAACTCCTACGAGCAGTACTTC
CASIGRNSYEQYF
>TRBJ1-5|once|TRBV2|TRBD1
TGTGCCAGCAGGCGGACAGGGCAAGGTCAGCCCCAGCATTTT
CASRRTGQGQPQHF
>TRBJ1-2|-|TRBV6-5|-
TGTGCCAGCAGTTCCAGGGGCGCCTACTATGGCTACACCTTC
CASSSRGAYYGYTF
>TRBJ2-7|-|TRBV30|-
TGTGCCTGGAGTTCCGGGCAGACCTACGAGCAGTACTTC
CAWSSGQTYEQYF
>TRBJ2-7|-|TRBV30|-
TGTGCCTGGACCCCTTTAACCGGCGAGCAGTACTTC
CAWTPLTGEQYF
>TRBJ1-4|-|TRBV4-1|-
TGCGCCAGCAGCCCGCCGGGATCCGGCGGTGAAAAACTGTTTTTT
CASSPPGSGGEKLFF
>TRBJ1-1|-|TRBV19|-
TGTGCCAGTAGTACCCCAGGGACGACTGAAGCTTTCTTT
CASSTPGTTEAFF
>TRBJ1-5|-|TRBV19|TRBD1
TGTGCCAGCGGACAGGGGGCCGCTCAGCCCCAGCATTTT
CASGQGAAQPQHF
>TRBJ2-2|-|TRBV7-9|-
TGTGCCAGCAGCTTACGGGACTTAACGGGAGAAACCGGGGAGCTGTTTTTT
CASSLRDLTGETGELFF
>TRBJ2-7|-|TRBV9|-
TGTGCCAGCAGCGTAGGAGGAGGCGGACCCTCCTACGAGCAGTACTTC
CASSVGGGGPSYEQYF
>TRBJ1-2|-|TRBV2|TRBD1
TGTGCCAGCAGTAAAGCCCACAGGGACAGCTACGACTATGGCTACACCTTC
CASSKAHRDSYDYGYTF
>TRBJ2-2|-|TRBV4-3|-
TGCGCCAGCAGCCAAGCTCTGGGGGCCACCGGGGAGCTGTTTTTT
CASSQALGATGELFF
>TRBJ2-5|-|TRBV4-1|TRBD1
TGCGCCAGCAGCTCCCCGGGACAGGGGGCTGCGGAGACCCAGTACTTC
CASSSPGQGAAETQYF
>TRBJ1-6|-|TRBV5-1|TRBD1
TGCGCCAGCAGCCGCGGACAGGGAAGCGATTCACCCCTCCACTTT
CASSRGQGSDSPLHF
>TRBJ2-3|once|TRBV7-2|TRBD2
TGTGCCAGCAGCCCCGGACTAGCGGGGGGGGAGGGCCCAGATACGCAGTATTTT
CASSPGLAGGEGPDTQYF
>TRBJ2-7|-|TRBV27|-
TGTGCCAGCAGATTGGCAGGGGGGTCCTACGAGCAGTACTTC
CASRLAGGSYEQYF
>TRBJ2-7|-|TRBV27|TRBD2
TGTGCCAGCCGGGGACTAGCTGGGGAGCAGTACTTC
CASRGLAGEQYF
>TRBJ2-7|-|TRBV4-1|TRBD1
TGCGCCAGCAGCCAAGCCCCGGGACAGGGGTCGACCTACGAGCAGTACTTC
CASSQAPGQGSTYEQYF
>TRBJ2-5|once|TRBV30|-
TGTGCCTGGACGGAGGAGGAGGAGACCCAGTACTTC
CAWTEEEETQYF